This entry features one TCR beta chain sequence. This receptor's antigen is unknown. No much larger clone exists at a distance of one base, and base qualities are not known. The sample belongs to a study of blood T cell repertoires in COVID-19 (TCRdb year 2020). For the wider study: Collaborator samples came from the United States, Italy and Spain and covered acute and convalescent phases of COVID-19. The material from the prospective study consisted of cDNA or gDNA derived from T cells, B-cell-depleted T cells, or PBMCs. Subjects who had been exposed to COVID-19, were actively infected with it, or had recovered from it provided the deeply sampled blood TCRbeta repertoires that made up the dataset. Samples came from the ongoing ImmuneRACE study (first 160 participants) plus 1,254 subjects from 6 global collaborators. HLA class I and class II types, where available, came from metadata supplied by the sample provider rather than from assay-based typing. Nearly every sample came with metadata listing a de-identified subject ID, COVID-19 status, age in years and sex. A freely available public database, intended as a resource for researchers studying the immune response to SARS-CoV-2, is where the repertoires were released. Here is what the overall study found, with its caveats: The quantity of clinical and demographic metadata differed by source and by participant and was supplied without curation.

TCRbeta CDR3 regions were amplified from genomic DNA by means of the immunoSEQ Assay, a bias-controlled multiplex PCR. In the original analysis: The number of nucleated cells in each sample was estimated by amplification of reference gene primers within the assay. To quantify the absolute abundance of each unique TCRbeta CDR3 rearrangement, sequence reads were collapsed and filtered. For each sample, productive Simpson clonality was calculated by taking the square root of Simpson's diversity index across productive rearrangements. TCRdb re-hosts the immuneACCESS table, in-frame sequences only. Its copies lack some clones; in the studies checked, an unresolved V gene accounts for under half of them, and the cause for the rest is not known. V and J calls and clone size come straight from that table; D and trimming were deduced from the DNA. This sample is represented by about 230,000 clones; roughly 90% of them were singletons. Together, the top ten hold around 2.9% of the sample.

Whole blood was collected in K2EDTA tubes by collaborating institutions according to the institutions' own protocols. For TCRbeta analysis, collaborator samples were shipped as frozen whole blood, as isolated PBMCs, or as DNA extracted from either sample type. The sequenced sample was peripheral blood. This clonotype originated in a woman in her sixties or seventies with acute or convalescent COVID-19.

CDR3 loop: CASRKQGGSDSNQPQHF. The nucleotide sequence reads as follows: TGTGCCAGTAGAAAACAGGGAGGGAGCGATAGCAATCAGCCCCAGCATTTT. This sequence uses TRBV19 and TRBJ1-5; the D gene is perhaps TRBD1, on 6 matching bases. CDR1 and CDR2 are drawn from the germline V gene (reference sequence): LNHDA, SQIVND. V loses 6 bases of germline sequence and J loses 0 bases, and the interval between the two ends is 18 bases. Spanning cysteine to phenylalanine, the CDR3 consists of 17 amino acids. The kept DNA is CDR3 alone, 51 bases in frame from the first base.